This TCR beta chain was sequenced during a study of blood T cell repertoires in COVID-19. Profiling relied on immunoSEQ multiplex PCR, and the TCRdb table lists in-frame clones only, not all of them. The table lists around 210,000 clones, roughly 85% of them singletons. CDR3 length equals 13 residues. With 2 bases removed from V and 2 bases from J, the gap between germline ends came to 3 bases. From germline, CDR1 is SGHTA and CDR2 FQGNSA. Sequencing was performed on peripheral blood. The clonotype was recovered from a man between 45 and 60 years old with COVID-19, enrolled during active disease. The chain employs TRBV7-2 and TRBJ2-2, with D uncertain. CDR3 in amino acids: CASSLINTGELFF. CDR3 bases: TGTGCCAGCAGCTTAATAAACACCGGGGAGCTGTTTTTT. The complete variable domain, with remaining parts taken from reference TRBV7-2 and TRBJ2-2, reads GAGVSQSPSNKVTEKGKDVELRCDPISGHTALYWYRQSLGQGLEFLIYFQGNSAPDKSGLPSDRFSAERTGGSVSTLTIQRTQQEDSAVYLCASSLINTGELFFGEGSRLTVL.